The entry that follows covers one T cell receptor (beta chain) sequence. Its antigen is unidentified. This record comes from a study of OX40 agonist ivuxolimab in advanced cancers. About the research overall: Subjects had a mean age of around 60 years, with a range of roughly 20 to 79; less than 90% were male. Three patients had partial responses: one hepatocellular carcinoma, two cutaneous melanoma. Study-level points and caveats: Not determined was the antigen specificity of the expanded peripheral T cells. More expanded clones were seen, on average, in CD8+ T cells than in CD4+.

V gave up 5 bases and J gave up 4 bases, with 15 bases separating them. The CDR3 spans 14 residues. From germline, CDR1 is MNHNS and CDR2 SASEGT. Sequencing used immunoSEQ multiplex PCR; TCRdb keeps in-frame clones, though not all of them. This sample carries around 69,000 clones, 70% to 90% of them seen once, and the ten largest clones take around 2.8%. The TCR originated in an adult with an advanced solid tumor such as melanoma, head and neck, liver or kidney cancer. This rearrangement joins TRBV6-1 to TRBJ2-7, with D maybe TRBD2 (6 bases). The starting material was CD4+ or CD8+ T cells sorted from blood, obtained in a trial of the OX40 agonist ivuxolimab. The CDR3 loop is CASSRGAGLYEQYF. The CDR3 DNA reads as TGTGCCAGCAGTCGCGGGGCAGGATTATACGAGCAGTACTTC.